This T cell receptor beta chain was obtained from a study of OX40 agonist ivuxolimab in advanced cancers. Method: immunoSEQ multiplex PCR; TCRdb's copy keeps in-frame clones and lacks some. The sample has more than 95,000 clones; around 92% are singletons. V lost 6 bases to trimming and J lost 8 bases, with 13 bases between them. This CDR3 has 13 amino acids. From germline, CDR1 is MNHEY and CDR2 SVGAGI. The sample was CD4+ or CD8+ T cells sorted from blood, taken in a trial of the OX40 agonist ivuxolimab. This sequence joins TRBV6-5 and TRBJ2-2, with a tentative D call TRBD1 (5 bases). The sequence was obtained from an adult with an advanced solid tumor such as melanoma, head and neck, liver or kidney cancer. CDR3: CASRLGAGGELFF. The CDR3 DNA follows: TGTGCCAGCAGATTAGGGGCAGGAGGGGAGCTGTTTTTT.